The 15 T cell receptor beta chains below all came from one sample that was sequenced in a study of cytomegalovirus exposure and HLA in healthy donors. PCR was performed using 60 Vbeta and 13 Jbeta primers. The protocol was immunoSEQ multiplex PCR, while the TCRdb copy is restricted to in-frame clones and leaves out a portion. The table includes over 50,000 clones, roughly 83% detected once. Sequences were obtained from PBMCs. Receptors originate from a middle-aged man in good health and CMV-seronegative.

The rearrangement uses TRBV9 and TRBJ1-6, with D tentatively TRBD1 (6 bases). Per germline, CDR1 SGDLS and CDR2 YYNGEE. CDR3 size: 15 residues. V shed 4 bases and J shed 3 bases, with 11 bases lying between them. The chain's CDR3 is CASSPTGLYNSPLHF. As DNA, the CDR3 is TGTGCCAGCAGCCCTACAGGGCTCTATAATTCACCCCTCCACTTT.

The chain uses TRBV7-9 and TRBJ1-2; D is uncertain. Germline CDR1 is SEHNR and CDR2 is FQNEAQ (reference sequence). The length of the CDR3 is 12 residues. Trimming pared 3 bases from V and 8 bases from J, leaving 10 bases between. The CDR3 nucleotides read TGTGCCAGCAGCTTCCCCGGGGAGGGCTACACCTTC. Protein: CASSFPGEGYTF.

The rearrangement uses TRBV13 and TRBJ2-3; 10 positions match TRBD1. CDR3 length equals 15 residues. V gave up 3 bases and J gave up 5 bases; unmatched junction bases: 5. Germline assignment: CDR1 PRHDT and CDR2 FYEKMQ (reference sequence). The CDR3 coding sequence is TGTGCCAGCAGCTTTCGGGACAGGGGCAAAGATACGCAGTATTTT. Translated, it gives CASSFRDRGKDTQYF.

The rearrangement uses TRBV29-1 and TRBJ2-2; TRBD2 aligns across 12 bases. The CDR3 is made up of 15 amino acids. Per germline, CDR1 SQVTM and CDR2 ANQGSEA. The CDR3 is CGGGGLAGYTGELFF. In DNA, the CDR3 is TGCGGAGGGGGTGGACTAGCGGGGTACACCGGGGAGCTGTTTTTT.

J is TRBJ2-2 and V is TRBV4-1, with 7 positions matching TRBD1. The CDR3 is 15 amino acids. Germline CDR1 reads MGHRA; CDR2 reads YSYEKL. With 4 bases clipped from V and 1 base from J, the junction kept 3 bases outside the gene matches. CDR3 bases: TGCGCCAGCAGCCTGACAGGGATGAACACCGGGGAGCTGTTTTTT. Translation gives CASSLTGMNTGELFF.

This clone has just a few counts. V is TRBV14 and J is TRBJ1-1; D is possibly TRBD1 (6 bases). V lost 10 bases, J lost 4 bases, and 13 bases lay in between. Per germline, CDR1 SGHDN and CDR2 FVKESK. This CDR3 has 12 amino acids. The CDR3 sequence is CATQGSGTEAFF. CDR3 in DNA: TGTGCCACTCAGGGGTCGGGCACTGAAGCTTTCTTT.

This sequence joins TRBV6-4 and TRBJ2-7; 9 bases are a match to TRBD2. The CDR3 extends over 17 amino acids. Germline V CDR1 and CDR2: MRHNA, SNTAGT. The ends lost 6 bases at V and 6 bases at J; junction bases unmatched: 18. Written as DNA, the CDR3 is TGTGCCAGCAGCAACCCGTCTAGCGGGGATAGGGGGTCCGAGCAGTACGTC. Translating gives CASSNPSSGDRGSEQYV.

The V call is TRBV7-9, the J call TRBJ1-3, with unresolved D. The CDR3 is 15 residues long. In germline, CDR1 is SEHNR, CDR2 FQNEAQ (reference sequence). Trimming cost V 6 bases and J 3 bases, with 15 bases left between them. As DNA, the CDR3 is TGTGCCAGCAGTCCTAAATTGAGGGTTGGAAACACCATATATTTT. Protein: CASSPKLRVGNTIYF.

This rearrangement joins TRBV6-5 to TRBJ1-6; 10 nucleotides match TRBD1. The germline CDR1 and CDR2 sequences are MNHEY and SVGAGI. The J segment lost 7 bases and the V segment lost 4 bases, leaving 7 bases of the junction unmatched. This CDR3 comprises 16 residues. The CDR3 is CASSSPTGGKNSPLHF. Written as DNA, the CDR3 is TGTGCCAGCAGTTCTCCGACAGGGGGCAAAAATTCACCCCTCCACTTT.

The chain has TRBV28 and TRBJ1-5, with TRBD1 matching over 11 bases. CDR1 MDHEN and CDR2 SYDVKM come from the germline V gene. This CDR3 has 17 residues. Trimming took 7 bases from V and 5 from J; bases not matched to a gene: 13. The CDR3: CASTPSGTGGVDQPQHF. CDR3 in DNA: TGTGCCAGCACCCCATCGGGGACAGGGGGAGTCGATCAGCCCCAGCATTTT.

This chain connects TRBV5-4 to TRBJ1-4; no firm D call. The CDR3 runs to 14 residues. CDR1 is SGHNT and CDR2 is YYREEE in the germline V gene (reference sequence). V shed 5 bases and J shed 7 bases, with 15 bases lying between them. CDR3 nucleotides: TGTGCCAGCAGTCCTTACCGCAGTCGTGAAAAACTGTTTTTT. This sequence encodes CASSPYRSREKLFF.

The chain joins TRBV28 to TRBJ1-1; D is perhaps TRBD1 (5 bases). There are 13 residues in the CDR3. Trimming shortened V by 7 bases and J by 4 bases, and 13 bases separated the two germline ends. The germline gives CDR1 MDHEN, CDR2 SYDVKM. The CDR3 protein is CASNIGGGTEAFF. In DNA form, the CDR3 reads TGTGCCAGCAATATCGGGGGGGGCACTGAAGCTTTCTTT.

In nucleotides, the CDR3 is TGTGCCAGCAGCCAGCGGCCTAGTCCCTTAGGTGAGCAGTTCTTC. Its translation: CASSQRPSPLGEQFF. This chain links TRBV21-1 with TRBJ2-1; the DNA was not compared with TRBD2, the D call given in the table. TRBV21-1 is designated a pseudogene. The CDR3 totals 15 residues.

This clone was seen a single time. The same CDR3 also results from other DNA sequences found in this sample. The chain combines TRBV7-9 with TRBJ1-1; the D gene is possibly TRBD1 (6 bases). Between the trimmed V and J ends, which lost 3 bases and 1 base, there was a span of 6 bases. Per the germline V gene, CDR1 is SEHNR and CDR2 is FQNEAQ (reference sequence). CDR3 length: 13 amino acids. CDR3 DNA: TGTGCCAGCAGCTTGGGACAGAACACTGAAGCTTTCTTT. Protein product: CASSLGQNTEAFF.

The chain recombines TRBV4-3 with TRBJ2-2, with 11 bases that match TRBD1. J gave up 5 bases and V 4 bases, and 3 bases lay outside the gene matches. CDR3 size: 15 residues. Germline lookup yields CDR1 LGHNA and CDR2 YSLEER. DNA for the CDR3: TGCGCCAGCAGCCCCGGACAGGGGGCGACCGGGGAGCTGTTTTTT. Its translation: CASSPGQGATGELFF.